The next 8 T cell receptor beta chains were all read from a single sample in a study of blood T cell repertoires in COVID-19. Assay: immunoSEQ multiplex PCR; the TCRdb copy retains only in-frame clones and omits some. The table lists approximately 300,000 clones, 85% to 90% of them singletons. Sequenced input: PBMCs or T cells enriched from blood (not recorded which). The receptors stem from a woman younger than 35 who had recovered from COVID-19.

The V gene is TRBV19, the J gene TRBJ2-7, with 8 bases matching TRBD1. Trimming at V came to 4 bases and at J to 6 bases, leaving 5 bases not matched to a gene. This CDR3 spans 13 amino acids. Germline V gene sequence: CDR1 LNHDA, CDR2 SQIVND (reference sequence). The CDR3 nucleotides read TGTGCCAGTAGTAACGGACAGGGAGGCGAGCAGTACTTC. This gives the protein CASSNGQGGEQYF.

V is TRBV10-1 and J is TRBJ2-1, with 7 positions matching TRBD1. The CDR3 spans 14 residues. CDR1 is WNHNN, CDR2 SYGVQD, per germline (reference sequence). Trimming removed 6 bases from V and 2 bases from J; junction bases left unmatched: 4. This CDR3 reads CASSLGQPYNEQFF. Written as DNA, the CDR3 is TGCGCCAGCAGCTTGGGACAGCCCTACAATGAGCAGTTCTTC.

The V gene is TRBV12-3 or TRBV12-4, the J gene TRBJ2-5; a possible D gene is TRBD2 (6 bases). This CDR3 has 13 amino acids. V shed 5 bases and J shed 2 bases, with 9 bases lying between them. CDR3 sequence reads: CASSPGGQETQYF. CDR3 DNA sequence: TGTGCCAGCAGTCCTGGGGGGCAAGAGACCCAGTACTTC.

This clone was detected only once. V and J are TRBV9 and TRBJ2-1; 8 nucleotides line up with TRBD1. Germline CDR1 is SGDLS and CDR2 is YYNGEE. The V segment lost 3 bases and the J segment 8 bases; nucleotides outside the gene matches: 10. The CDR3 covers 15 residues. The CDR3 reads CASSAGGGLKHEQFF. In DNA form, the CDR3 reads TGTGCCAGCAGCGCAGGGGGCGGATTAAAACATGAGCAGTTCTTC.

As DNA, the CDR3 is TGCAGTGCTAGTCAGCCGGGATTGAACACTGAAGCTTTCTTT. It codes for CSASQPGLNTEAFF. The chain recombines TRBV20-1 with TRBJ1-1; D not certain. Trimming took 3 bases from V and 0 from J, leaving 11 bases between them. The CDR3 totals 14 residues. Per the germline V gene, CDR1 is DFQATT and CDR2 is SNEGSKA (reference sequence).

This chain uses TRBV10-3 with TRBJ1-3; a weak D match, TRBD1 (5 bases). Germline V gives CDR1 ENHRY, CDR2 SYGVKD. This CDR3 is built from 16 residues. V was pared by 0 bases and J by 0 bases, with 9 bases between. The CDR3 loop is CAISESGGYSGNTIYF. CDR3 DNA sequence: TGTGCCATCAGTGAGTCGGGGGGGTACTCTGGAAACACCATATATTTT.

The chain is built from TRBV28 and TRBJ1-3; D is possibly TRBD1 (5 bases). V was cut by 6 bases and J by 3 bases, with 21 bases left in between. This CDR3 is built from 17 residues. Germline CDR1 MDHEN, CDR2 SYDVKM. CDR3 nucleotide sequence: TGTGCCAGCAGCCGAGGCGGGGGTCCGGTTCTTGGAAACACCATATATTTT. Protein: CASSRGGGPVLGNTIYF.

CDR3 in DNA: TGTGCCAGCAGTCCTAGTAAATTCTCCTACAATGAGCAGTTCTTC. It codes for CASSPSKFSYNEQFF. The chain has TRBV11-3 and TRBJ2-1; D gene ambiguous. The ends were cut back, 6 bases at V and 0 bases at J, with 12 bases in the middle. Germline CDR1 SGHNT, CDR2 YENEEA. The CDR3 contains 15 residues.